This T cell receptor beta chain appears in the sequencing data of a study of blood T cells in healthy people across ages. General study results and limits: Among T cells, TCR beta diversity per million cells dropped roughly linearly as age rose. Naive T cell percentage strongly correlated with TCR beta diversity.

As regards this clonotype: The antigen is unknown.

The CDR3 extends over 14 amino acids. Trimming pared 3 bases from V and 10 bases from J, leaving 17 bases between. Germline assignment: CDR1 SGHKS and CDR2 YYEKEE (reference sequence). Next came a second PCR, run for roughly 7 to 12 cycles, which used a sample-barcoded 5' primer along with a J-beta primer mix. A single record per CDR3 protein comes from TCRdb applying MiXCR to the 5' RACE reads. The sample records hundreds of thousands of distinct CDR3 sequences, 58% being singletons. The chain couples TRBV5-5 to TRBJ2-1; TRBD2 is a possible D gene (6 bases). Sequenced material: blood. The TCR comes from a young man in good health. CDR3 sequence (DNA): TGTGCCAGCAGCTACCCAATAGCGGCGGGGGAGCAGTTCTTC. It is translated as CASSYPIAAGEQFF.